A selection of T cell receptor beta chains follows, all from one sample in a study of patients and donors after allogeneic stem cell transplantation. TCRdb re-analysed the RT-PCR reads in MiXCR, keeping a single row per CDR3 protein. The repertoire holds a few hundred thousand distinct CDR3 sequences, with 35% to 45% as singletons. Input material: blood, either unsorted or a sorted T cell fraction (not recorded which). The receptors here all came from a human donor who was either an allogeneic HSCT recipient or a stem cell or donor lymphocyte infusion donor (not recorded which). It is not recorded whose cells these are; they may come from a transplant donor. Both conserved end residues are part of each CDR3. D genes are given only for firm matches. Size tells how often a clone was seen (once, few, many) or the class of an expanded clone, and some rows leave it out.

J | size | D | V | CDR3 | DNA
TRBJ1-5 | once | . | TRBV5-8 | CASIGANQPQHF | TGTGCCAGCATAGGGGCAAATCAGCCCCAGCATTTT
TRBJ1-1 | few | TRBD1 | TRBV20-1 | CSAPPRSRGRWTEAFF | TGCAGTGCTCCACCGAGATCCAGGGGGAGATGGACTGAAGCTTTCTTT
TRBJ1-1 | . | . | TRBV18 | CASSPGSGSEAFF | TGTGCCAGCTCACCAGGGAGTGGGTCTGAAGCTTTCTTT
TRBJ2-7 | . | TRBD1 | TRBV6-2/TRBV6-3 | CASITSLTGTKQHF | TGTGCCAGCATCACCTCACTGACAGGGACCAAGCAGCACTTC
TRBJ2-7 | . | . | TRBV9 | CASSVDPTGFYSYEQYF | TGTGCCAGCAGCGTTGACCCAACAGGGTTCTACTCCTACGAGCAGTACTTC
TRBJ1-1 | . | . | TRBV12-3/TRBV12-4 | CASSGDTLAFF | TGTGCCAGCAGTGGGGACACCCTGGCTTTCTTT
TRBJ1-1 | . | TRBD1 | TRBV27 | CASSLTPTGAMDTEAFF | TGTGCCAGCAGTTTAACCCCGACAGGGGCTATGGACACTGAAGCTTTCTTT
TRBJ1-2 | . | . | TRBV9 | CASSSRGQGGYTF | TGTGCCAGCAGCTCCAGAGGGCAAGGTGGCTACACCTTC
TRBJ2-5 | . | . | TRBV29-1 | CSVRYQETQYF | TGCAGCGTGAGGTACCAAGAGACCCAGTACTTC
TRBJ2-2 | . | TRBD1 | TRBV3-1 | CASSPLRLTGVTGELFF | TGTGCCAGCAGCCCTCTACGATTGACAGGGGTGACCGGGGAGCTGTTTTTT
TRBJ2-3 | . | . | TRBV6-2/TRBV6-3 | CASSPGTPPDTQYF | TGTGCCAGCAGTCCCGGGACTCCTCCAGATACGCAGTATTTT
TRBJ1-1 | . | . | TRBV5-1 | CASSHRGNTEAFF | TGCGCCAGCAGCCACCGGGGGAACACTGAAGCTTTCTTT
TRBJ1-2 | . | . | TRBV19 | CASKADSPYGYTF | TGTGCCAGTAAGGCTGACAGCCCCTATGGCTACACCTTC
TRBJ2-3 | . | TRBD2 | TRBV5-1 | CASSEGTSEATDTQYF | TGCGCCAGCAGCGAGGGGACTAGCGAGGCCACAGATACGCAGTATTTT
TRBJ1-4 | once | . | TRBV18 | CASSPQERTANEKLFF | TGTGCCAGCTCACCACAGGAGAGGACAGCTAATGAAAAACTGTTTTTT
TRBJ1-1 | few | . | TRBV12-3/TRBV12-4 | CASSLGEWVTEAFF | TGTGCCAGCAGTTTAGGGGAGTGGGTCACTGAAGCTTTCTTT
TRBJ1-1 | . | . | TRBV20-1 | CRRGPPGGTEAFF | TGCAGGAGAGGACCGCCCGGGGGCACTGAAGCTTTCTTT
TRBJ1-1 | . | . | TRBV12-3/TRBV12-4 | CASSLWGNRAFF | TGTGCCAGCTCCCTATGGGGCAATCGGGCTTTCTTT
TRBJ1-2 | . | . | TRBV25-1 | CASSESFGRASGYTF | TGTGCCAGCAGTGAATCATTTGGCAGGGCGTCTGGCTACACCTTC
TRBJ1-2 | few | . | TRBV6-5 | CASSTGLTDGYTF | TGTGCCAGCAGTACAGGACTGACGGATGGCTACACCTTC
TRBJ1-1 | few | . | TRBV7-2 | CASSLGYGNTEAFF | TGTGCCAGCAGCTTAGGCTATGGGAACACTGAAGCTTTCTTT
TRBJ1-5 | few | TRBD1 | TRBV6-2/TRBV6-3 | CASTYGTGRGQPQHF | TGTGCCAGCACTTACGGGACAGGGCGAGGACAGCCCCAGCATTTT
TRBJ1-1 | . | . | TRBV15 | CATSREGSSNTEAFF | TGTGCCACCAGCAGAGAGGGCAGCTCGAACACTGAAGCTTTCTTT
TRBJ1-1 | . | TRBD1 | TRBV5-1 | CASSRDREGTEAFF | TGCGCCAGCAGCCGGGACAGGGAAGGCACTGAAGCTTTCTTT
TRBJ2-2 | . | . | TRBV6-6 | CASRPDLARNTGELFF | TGTGCCAGCAGACCCGATCTAGCGAGAAACACCGGGGAGCTGTTTTTT
TRBJ1-5 | . | . | TRBV9 | CASSAGGGLSNQPQHF | TGTGCCAGCAGCGCGGGGGGGGGACTTAGCAATCAGCCCCAGCATTTT
TRBJ2-6 | few | . | TRBV7-3 | CASSLNAGANVLTF | TGTGCCAGCAGCTTAAATGCTGGGGCCAACGTCCTGACTTTC
TRBJ2-1 | . | . | TRBV6-5 | CASSYWGDSRGNEQFF | TGTGCCAGCAGTTACTGGGGGGACAGTCGGGGGAATGAGCAGTTCTTC
TRBJ2-2 | few | . | TRBV7-3 | CASSLMNTGELFF | TGTGCCAGCAGCTTAATGAACACCGGGGAGCTGTTTTTT
TRBJ1-1 | . | . | TRBV20-1 | CSAKFRVNTEAFF | TGCAGTGCCAAATTCAGGGTTAACACTGAAGCTTTCTTT
TRBJ2-3 | . | . | TRBV5-6 | CASSLIRDTQYF | TGTGCCAGCAGCTTGATCCGAGATACGCAGTATTTT
TRBJ2-3 | few | . | TRBV9 | CASSVALARQGKDTQYF | TGTGCCAGCAGCGTGGCGTTAGCACGGCAGGGGAAGGATACGCAGTATTTT
TRBJ1-6 | . | TRBD1 | TRBV6-1 | CASSEVGTAISPLHF | TGTGCCAGCAGTGAAGTGGGGACAGCAATTTCACCCCTCCACTTT
TRBJ1-1 | few | . | TRBV5-1 | CASNPRAMNTEAFF | TGCGCCAGCAATCCAAGGGCTATGAACACTGAAGCTTTCTTT
TRBJ1-5 | . | . | TRBV28 | CASSLRRSKSNQPQHF | TGTGCCAGCAGTTTACGCAGGTCCAAGAGCAATCAGCCCCAGCATTTT
TRBJ2-5 | few | TRBD2 | TRBV29-1 | CSVEFLAGPIHQETQYF | TGCAGCGTTGAATTCCTAGCGGGGCCTATCCATCAAGAGACCCAGTACTTC
TRBJ1-6 | . | . | TRBV2 | CASSDRGRNNSPLHF | TGTGCCAGCAGTGACCGGGGACGGAATAATTCACCCCTCCACTTT
TRBJ2-3 | . | TRBD1 | TRBV20-1 | CSATTDRVNTQYF | TGCAGTGCTACCACGGACAGGGTAAATACGCAGTATTTT
TRBJ1-1 | . | . | TRBV5-1 | CASSLAISTANTEAFF | TGCGCCAGCAGCTTGGCCATCTCGACGGCGAACACTGAAGCTTTCTTT
TRBJ1-5 | . | . | TRBV27 | CASSFREGNQPQHF | TGTGCCAGCAGTTTTAGGGAGGGCAATCAGCCCCAGCATTTT
TRBJ1-5 | . | . | TRBV19 | CATTAGDRSNQPQHF | TGTGCCACCACCGCAGGGGATCGGAGCAATCAGCCCCAGCATTTT
TRBJ1-2 | few | TRBD1 | TRBV28 | CASSPSGTVVLNYGYTF | TGTGCCAGCAGCCCTTCCGGGACAGTGGTACTCAACTATGGCTACACCTTC
TRBJ2-3 | . | TRBD2 | TRBV28 | CASSRGGSTDTQYF | TGTGCCAGCAGTCGGGGGGGATCCACAGATACGCAGTATTTT
TRBJ1-6 | . | TRBD1 | TRBV9 | CASSETGGNRSPLHF | TGTGCCAGCAGCGAGACAGGGGGCAATCGATCACCCCTCCACTTT
TRBJ1-1 | . | . | TRBV20-1 | CSARDYLPGAEAFF | TGCAGTGCTAGAGATTATTTACCGGGGGCTGAAGCTTTCTTT
TRBJ1-5 | few | . | TRBV4-1 | CASSRGPNQPQHF | TGCGCCAGCAGCAGGGGCCCGAATCAGCCCCAGCATTTT
TRBJ1-2 | few | . | TRBV12-3/TRBV12-4 | CASSFPGLGYGYTF | TGTGCCAGCAGTTTTCCTGGCCTTGGCTATGGCTACACCTTC
TRBJ1-3 | . | TRBD1 | TRBV4-2 | CASSRLGTAVDGNTIYF | TGTGCCAGCAGCCGCCTCGGGACAGCGGTGGATGGAAACACCATATATTTT
TRBJ1-2 | few | . | TRBV4-2 | CASSRSREKGYGYTF | TGTGCCAGCAGCCGTAGTCGGGAGAAGGGGTATGGCTACACCTTC
TRBJ2-5 | . | . | TRBV5-1 | CASSRGLNQETQYF | TGCGCCAGCAGCCGGGGACTGAACCAAGAGACCCAGTACTTC
TRBJ2-3 | . | . | TRBV29-1 | CSVTALGWVESDTQYF | TGCAGCGTCACCGCATTAGGGTGGGTTGAATCAGATACGCAGTATTTT
TRBJ2-5 | . | . | TRBV25-1 | CASSLIDKTQYF | TGTGCCAGCAGCCTTATTGATAAGACCCAGTACTTC
TRBJ1-2 | few | . | TRBV10-3 | CAISETGTGNYGYTF | TGTGCCATCAGTGAGACAGGGACGGGCAACTATGGCTACACCTTC